This TCR beta chain was sequenced for a study of blood T cells in healthy people across ages (dated by TCRdb to between 2014 and 2017). With respect to the entire study: In model experiments, template switching captured about one uniquely barcoded TCR beta cDNA molecule for every two T cells. To avoid experimental bias, donors of different ages were randomly spread across the sequencing lanes. To track age-related changes in TCR beta repertoire diversity, the study relied on deep sequencing normalized with unique cDNA molecular identifiers. The study analyzed two additional independent replicas of 1 million unique cDNA reads from the same blood draw for two donors, one aged 18 to 30 and one aged 80 or older. Donors were grouped into four age groups: young (average 16 years), middle-aged (roughly 37), aged (around 60) and long-lived (about 82). Paper-wide results and their limitations: Bulk unsorted PBMC profiling prevented conclusive comparison of naive and antigen-experienced compartments. Estimates of total diversity based on one million sequenced T cells were considered lower bounds and underestimates. As age increased, observed TCR beta diversity per million T cells dropped in a roughly linear way, and a significant reduction was already evident by age 40. Because donor CMV infection status was unknown, age-related changes in expanded clonotypes were potentially confounded. There was a strong correlation between observed TCR beta diversity and the percentage of naive T cells measured by flow cytometry. The long-lived group showed more naive CD4+ T cells, fewer expanded clones and increased TCR diversity than the aged group, suggesting age selection.

A distance of 11 bases separates the germline ends of V and J, which lose 0 bases and 1 base respectively. Sequences DFQATT (CDR1) and SNEGSKA (CDR2) are obtained from the germline V gene (reference sequence). From cysteine to phenylalanine, the CDR3 is 15 amino acids long. Only the CDR3 part of the read is kept: 45 bases, read in frame from the first base. The donors were around 39 Caucasian individuals from Russia, aged roughly 6 to 100 years, who were systemically healthy. Each donor gave roughly 9 milliliters of peripheral blood, drawn into EDTA-treated Vacutainer tubes. Ficoll-Paque density-gradient centrifugation was used to isolate PBMCs, with at least 6 million per sample. Trizol reagent was used to extract total RNA from the PBMCs, yielding at least 5 micrograms per sample. The percentages of naive CD45RAhigh/CD27high T cells were determined by flow cytometry on a PBMC aliquot from every donor.

Receptor amplification or capture employed 5' RACE. The sequencer listed for this sample is Illumina HiSeq 2500. The second PCR ran for roughly 6 to 11 cycles and used a J-beta primer mix along with a sample-barcoded 5' primer. A unique molecular identifier was introduced onto each TCR beta cDNA molecule by a template-switch 5' adaptor carrying 12 random nucleotides. Each sample yielded at least 2.5 million CDR3-containing paired-end reads. All of the RNA was converted into first-strand cDNA using the Mint cDNA synthesis kit, with a TRBC-specific oligonucleotide serving as the primer. All cDNA was treated with uracil-DNA glycosylase and then went through a first 18-cycle PCR with the universal primers M1SS and BC2_uni_R. The study's own analysis went as follows. For normalization, 1 million high-quality reads were randomly selected from each sample, with every read carrying a distinct molecular identifier. Reads sharing molecular identifiers were discarded rather than binned into consensus sequences. CDR3 identification, clonotype clustering and error correction used MiTCR with a Q25 quality threshold and the strictest error-elimination algorithm. A nonparametric unseen species model with Euler transformation was used to estimate lower-bound total TCR beta diversity. TCRdb handled the public reads itself, with Q25 trimming in fastp and clone calling in MiXCR, and kept productive beta chains. Each CDR3 protein appears once, grouped with its most common genes and DNA. TCRdb's processing, not the study's, gives the V and J calls here. This sample has about 1.5 million distinct CDR3 sequences in its table, and 35% to 45% of those were observed once. The ten most abundant clones make up 4% of the sample.

This clonotype was found a few times. The antigen this receptor binds is unknown. One base away there is no much larger clone; base qualities are not given. Recombination connected TRBV20-1 to TRBJ2-3, with TRBD2 as a weak D call on 7 bases. The sequence derives from a woman aged 18-35 years in good health. The specimen sequenced was blood. The CDR3 corresponds to CSARDAGAGTDTQYF. The DNA sequence is TGCAGTGCTAGAGACGCGGGGGCCGGCACAGATACGCAGTATTTT.